Listed here are 15 T cell receptor beta chains from one sample, sequenced in a study of T cell responses to AZD1222 COVID-19 vaccine (TCRdb year 2021). Library method: the immunoSEQ multiplex PCR assay. TCRdb holds this immuneACCESS table with in-frame rearrangements only. Some clones are missing; in checked studies, unresolved V genes explain under half, and the rest has no known cause. This sample is represented by 130,000 to 150,000 clones; around 90% of them were singletons. Less than 7% of the sample is held by the ten biggest clonotypes. What the time point label conveys for this sample: baseline before first vaccination. The source material was peripheral blood, sampled on day 0 of AZD1222 vaccination. The receptor source for this set is an adult in good health.

The chain employs TRBV11-2 and TRBJ2-1; 12 bases map to TRBD2. V lost 5 bases, J lost 6 bases, and 8 bases stayed unmatched. There are 16 residues in the CDR3. Germline-derived CDR1 and CDR2 are SGHAT and FQNNGV. The CDR3 sequence is CASSLEALAGGNEQFF. The CDR3 region has the DNA TGTGCCAGCAGCCTGGAGGCACTAGCGGGAGGCAATGAGCAGTTCTTC.

This clone was seen a single time. The chain is built from TRBV27 and TRBJ2-7; tentatively, D is TRBD2 (6 bases). V shed 2 bases and J shed 0 bases, with 11 bases lying between them. CDR3 length: 15 amino acids. Germline lookup yields CDR1 MNHEY and CDR2 SMNVEV (reference sequence). Here the CDR3 reads CASSLNQRVSYEQYF. DNA of the CDR3: TGTGCCAGCAGTTTAAACCAGCGGGTCTCCTACGAGCAGTACTTC.

This chain connects TRBV6-2 or TRBV6-3 to TRBJ2-2; D gene ambiguous. V was pared by 2 bases and J by 5 bases, with 9 bases between. Germline CDR1 MNHEY, CDR2 SVGEGT. The CDR3 totals 14 residues. The CDR3: CASSYGVRTGELFF. The DNA of the CDR3 is TGTGCCAGCAGTTACGGGGTCAGGACCGGGGAGCTGTTTTTT.

The chain is built from TRBV3-1 (or the pseudogene TRBV3-2) and TRBJ2-3; D is unresolved. The CDR3 runs 13 residues. CDR1 is LGHDT and CDR2 is YNNKEL in the germline V gene (reference sequence). V was clipped by 5 bases and J by 6 bases, with 12 bases between them. The CDR3 bases are TGTGCCAGCAGCTCATGGTCCGGGGATACGCAGTATTTT. As protein: CASSSWSGDTQYF.

This chain joins TRBV5-1 and TRBJ1-1; 8 nucleotides align to TRBD1. Germline loops: CDR1 SGHRS, CDR2 YFSETQ. Unmatched junction bases numbered 12, after V lost 2 bases and J lost 3 bases. The CDR3 runs to 17 residues. This chain's CDR3 is CASSFGLLTGVDTEAFF. The CDR3 DNA reads TGCGCCAGCAGCTTCGGTTTGCTGACAGGGGTCGACACTGAAGCTTTCTTT.

This clone was observed a single time. The chain couples TRBV7-9 to TRBJ1-4; TRBD1 agrees at 10 bases. CDR1 is SEHNR and CDR2 is FQNEAQ in the germline V gene (reference sequence). V lost 1 base and J lost 6; bases outside the gene matches: 2. The CDR3 has 15 amino acids. This CDR3 is CASSLGGTGDEKLFF. CDR3 nucleotides: TGTGCCAGCAGCTTAGGTGGGACAGGGGATGAAAAACTGTTTTTT.

J is TRBJ2-7 and V is TRBV3-1 (or the pseudogene TRBV3-2); no clear D gene. CDR3 length: 16 residues. Germline lookup yields CDR1 LGHDT and CDR2 YNNKEL (reference sequence). With 2 bases removed from V and 2 bases from J, the gap between germline ends came to 16 bases. CDR3 bases: TGTGCCAGCAGCCAAAACACACGAGGCAGACCCTACGAGCAGTACTTC. Its translation: CASSQNTRGRPYEQYF.

CDR3 sequence: CAISAGDNEQFF. The CDR3 nucleotides read TGTGCCATCAGTGCCGGGGACAATGAGCAGTTCTTC. This sequence joins TRBV10-3 and TRBJ2-1, with D perhaps matching TRBD2 (5 bases). The germline CDR1 and CDR2 sequences are ENHRY and SYGVKD. V gave up 4 bases and J gave up 5 bases, with 6 bases separating them. There are 12 residues in the CDR3.

This chain uses TRBV9 with TRBJ2-6; D is unclear. Germline V gene data show CDR1 as SGDLS and CDR2 as YYNGEE. V lost 7 bases, J lost 0 bases, and 2 bases lay in between. CDR3 size: 12 residues. The CDR3 sequence: CASGSGANVLTF. The CDR3 region has the DNA TGTGCCAGCGGCTCTGGGGCCAACGTCCTGACTTTC.

The chain combines TRBV27 with TRBJ1-1, with D possibly TRBD1 on 6 matching bases. Germline V gene sequence: CDR1 MNHEY, CDR2 SMNVEV (reference sequence). V was pared by 2 bases and J by 5 bases, with 12 bases between. The CDR3 has 14 residues. CDR3 sequence: CASSLSPRGTEAFF. CDR3 DNA: TGTGCCAGCAGTTTAAGTCCCAGGGGAACTGAAGCTTTCTTT.

This chain uses TRBV3-1 (or the pseudogene TRBV3-2) with TRBJ1-3; D might be TRBD1 (6 bases). Deletions cut 5 bases from V and 0 bases from J, with 14 bases between. CDR3 length equals 16 residues. Germline loops: CDR1 LGHDT, CDR2 YNNKEL (reference sequence). The CDR3 region is CASSKFGTRSGNTIYF. CDR3 nucleotides: TGTGCCAGCAGCAAATTTGGGACACGCTCTGGAAACACCATATATTTT.

This clone has only one observation. The chain joins TRBV14 to TRBJ2-7, with 9 bases lining up with TRBD1. J was trimmed by 4 bases and V by 0 bases; bases with no gene match: 4. The CDR3 runs to 15 residues. The germline gives CDR1 SGHDN, CDR2 FVKESK. The CDR3 here is CASSQEYRGPYEQYF. CDR3 in DNA: TGTGCCAGCAGCCAAGAGTACAGGGGGCCTTACGAGCAGTACTTC.

This sequence joins TRBV11-3 and TRBJ2-2; D is undetermined. The V gene's germline CDR1 is SGHNT and CDR2 YENEEA. Trimming pared 10 bases from V and 1 base from J, leaving 7 bases between. The CDR3 extends over 12 amino acids. In DNA, the CDR3 is TGTGCCACCCAGAGGAACACCGGGGAGCTGTTTTTT. Protein: CATQRNTGELFF.

This clone came up a few times. The V and J genes are TRBV19 and TRBJ2-7; possibly TRBD1 or TRBD2 for D (6 bases each). The CDR3 loop spans 15 amino acids. Per germline, CDR1 LNHDA and CDR2 SQIVND (reference sequence). V was shortened by 8 bases and J by 5 bases, with 22 bases between the two germline ends. CDR3 bases: TGTGCCAGTCCCATGTGGGGGGCCATGGAGGACGAGCAGTACTTC. Translation: CASPMWGAMEDEQYF.

The chain recombines TRBV18 with TRBJ2-3; D unclear. The germline V and J ends were trimmed by 5 bases and 1 base, with 10 bases remaining between them. This CDR3 region has 14 residues. The germline CDR1 and CDR2 sequences are KGHSH and LQKENI. In DNA form, the CDR3 reads TGTGCCAGCTCAATAGGGTCCGGCACAGATACGCAGTATTTT. This translates into CASSIGSGTDTQYF.